The source of this T cell receptor beta chain is a study of patients with pleural tuberculosis. Each CDR3 protein gets one entry after TCRdb re-called the reads with MiXCR. Of almost 30,000 distinct CDR3 sequences detected, more than 15% appear once; the ten largest clones hold 3% to 4%. The V and J ends lost 5 bases and 4 bases, in that order; junction bases with no gene match: 6. Germline assignment: CDR1 SEHNR and CDR2 FQNEAQ (reference sequence). This CDR3 has 14 amino acids. This clonotype was seen many times. The sample was peripheral blood. The V gene is TRBV7-9, the J gene TRBJ1-2; TRBD1 matches 8 bases. This receptor was identified in a human donor with pleural tuberculosis. CDR3 region: CASSHLDRGYGYTF. The CDR3 bases are TGTGCCAGCAGCCACCTAGACAGGGGCTATGGCTACACCTTC.